The 17 T cell receptor beta chains presented below share a single source sample, sequenced in a study of glioma-infiltrating T cells after dendritic cell vaccination. Here immunoSEQ multiplex PCR was the method, and the copy in TCRdb shows in-frame clones only, minus some. The sample includes fewer than 100,000 clones, approximately 90% of them seen just once. Sequenced here: blood, sampled before dendritic cell vaccination. The receptors come from a human donor with glioblastoma.

This chain links TRBV6-5 with TRBJ1-3; no clear D gene. Germline V lookup: CDR1 MNHEY, CDR2 SVGAGI. The V end lost 6 bases, the J end lost 6 bases, and 15 bases lay between the germline ends. This CDR3 is 14 amino acids long. The CDR3 here is CASSRGEKKNTIYF. The DNA of the CDR3 is TGTGCCAGCAGCCGCGGAGAGAAGAAAAACACCATATATTTT.

A remark on this clone: The same CDR3 can be traced to other DNA sequences in this sample. The rearrangement links TRBV9 to TRBJ2-3; no definite D call. Per germline, CDR1 SGDLS and CDR2 YYNGEE. The CDR3 is made up of 17 amino acids. V was trimmed by 5 bases and J by 0 bases, leaving 19 bases between them. CDR3 in DNA: TGTGCCAGCAGTCATAGACTGGCGACCACTAGCACAGATACGCAGTATTTT. It translates to CASSHRLATTSTDTQYF.

The chain has TRBV5-1 and TRBJ1-2; possibly TRBD1 for D (6 bases). The CDR3 spans 14 residues. V gave up 2 bases and J gave up 8 bases, with 16 bases separating them. Per germline, CDR1 SGHRS and CDR2 YFSETQ. The CDR3 nucleotides read TGCGCCAGCAGCTTCTTCGGGGGGCGCGAAGGCTACACCTTC. This encodes CASSFFGGREGYTF.

The chain is built from TRBV11-2 and TRBJ2-2, with D tentatively TRBD2 (5 bases). Germline V gives CDR1 SGHAT, CDR2 FQNNGV. The CDR3 length is 14 residues. V lost 5 bases and J lost 3, with 10 bases in between. CDR3 sequence reads: CASSQDYYTGELFF. As DNA, the CDR3 is TGTGCCAGCAGCCAAGACTATTACACCGGGGAGCTGTTTTTT.

The chain couples TRBV2 to TRBJ1-1; the match to TRBD1 covers 8 bases. The CDR3 has 12 amino acids. J gave up 7 bases and V 7 bases, and 5 bases lay outside the gene matches. The germline CDR1 and CDR2 sequences are SNHLY and FYNNEI. CDR3 bases: TGTGCCAGCAACTTAGACAGGGGTGAAGCTTTCTTT. Encoded protein: CASNLDRGEAFF.

This clone was observed once. The chain links TRBV7-2 to TRBJ1-1; D is perhaps TRBD1 (5 bases). The CDR3 runs to 12 residues. CDR1 is SGHTA and CDR2 is FQGNSA in the germline V gene. The V and J ends lost 1 base and 6 bases respectively, with 6 bases between them. CDR3: CASSLGGPEAFF. The CDR3 DNA is TGTGCCAGCAGCTTAGGGGGCCCTGAAGCTTTCTTT.

The chain employs TRBV6-6 and TRBJ1-2; 7 bases line up with TRBD1. The J segment lost 1 base and the V segment lost 5 bases, leaving 4 bases of the junction unmatched. Per the germline V gene, CDR1 is MNHNY and CDR2 is SVGAGI (reference sequence). The CDR3 is 14 residues long. CDR3 nucleotides: TGTGCCAGCAGTATCGGGACAGTTAACTATGGCTACACCTTC. Translation: CASSIGTVNYGYTF.

The chain combines TRBV9 with TRBJ2-2, with D possibly being TRBD1 (6 bases). The CDR3 contains 17 residues. Trimming stripped 0 bases from V and 5 bases from J, with 17 bases between. Per the germline V gene, CDR1 is SGDLS and CDR2 is YYNGEE. The chain's CDR3 is CASSVVAAGVMTGELFF. The CDR3 bases are TGTGCCAGCAGCGTAGTGGCGGCAGGGGTAATGACCGGGGAGCTGTTTTTT.

The CDR3 loop reads CASSYFQGSYGYTF. In DNA, the CDR3 is TGTGCCAGCAGCTATTTCCAGGGCTCCTATGGCTACACCTTC. This chain joins TRBV6-6 and TRBJ1-2, with D possibly being TRBD1 (5 bases). Germline V gene sequence: CDR1 MNHNY, CDR2 SVGAGI (reference sequence). The CDR3 consists of 14 residues. V shed 6 bases and J shed 4 bases, with 15 bases lying between them.

J is TRBJ2-1 and V is TRBV29-1; 13 bases are shared with TRBD2. The CDR3 loop spans 14 amino acids. Germline V gene sequence: CDR1 SQVTM, CDR2 ANQGSEA. The V and J ends lost 8 bases and 8 bases, in that order; junction bases with no gene match: 9. The DNA of the CDR3 is TGCAGCTCCACTAGCGGGAGGGGCTGGGATGAGCAGTTCTTC. Translating it yields CSSTSGRGWDEQFF.

This clone came up a few times. The chain recombines TRBV7-6 with TRBJ1-3; the match to TRBD1 covers 8 bases. Losses at the gene ends were 4 bases for V and 0 bases for J; bases not matched to a gene: 5. The CDR3 has 16 amino acids. Germline CDR1 is SGHVS and CDR2 is FNYEAQ. Here the CDR3 reads CASSSLGQDSGNTIYF. Written as DNA, the CDR3 is TGTGCCAGCAGCTCCCTGGGACAGGACTCTGGAAACACCATATATTTT.

Turning to this clone: Other DNA sequences in this sample translate to the same CDR3. This sequence joins TRBV15 and TRBJ1-5; possibly TRBD1 for D (5 bases). This CDR3 is built from 14 residues. Trimming cost V 3 bases and J 7 bases, with 13 bases left between them. Germline V lookup: CDR1 LNHNV, CDR2 YYDKDF (reference sequence). CDR3 in amino acids: CATSRGGEGQPQHF. CDR3 DNA: TGTGCCACCAGCAGGGGGGGGGAAGGCCAGCCCCAGCATTTT.

This sequence joins TRBV6-5 and TRBJ2-7; perhaps TRBD2 as D (6 bases). The CDR3 contains 15 residues. Trimming removed 5 bases at V and 3 bases at J, with 17 bases between. In germline, CDR1 is MNHEY, CDR2 SVGAGI. In nucleotides, the CDR3 is TGTGCCAGCAGTCGGAGGCGGCGGACTAACTACGAGCAGTACTTC. Translation gives CASSRRRRTNYEQYF.

This clone was seen once. This chain joins TRBV4-1 and TRBJ2-1, with 13 bases that match TRBD2. Germline V gives CDR1 MGHRA, CDR2 YSYEKL. CDR3 length equals 17 residues. J gave up 0 bases and V 3 bases, and 2 bases lay outside the gene matches. The chain's CDR3 is CASSQGLAGSSYNEQFF. The CDR3 DNA sequence: TGCGCCAGCAGCCAGGGACTAGCGGGGAGCTCCTACAATGAGCAGTTCTTC.

The chain has TRBV5-4 and TRBJ1-4, with 11 bases lining up with TRBD1. Germline assignment: CDR1 SGHNT and CDR2 YYREEE (reference sequence). The CDR3 is 16 amino acids. After removal of 4 bases from V and 2 bases from J, the junction contained 4 bases not matched to a gene. The CDR3 DNA follows: TGTGCCAGCAGCATGGGACAGGGGGTTACTAATGAAAAACTGTTTTTT. Translated: CASSMGQGVTNEKLFF.

The chain joins TRBV19 to TRBJ2-5, with D perhaps matching TRBD1 (5 bases). CDR1 and CDR2 from the germline V gene are LNHDA and SQIVND (reference sequence). There are 14 residues in the CDR3. V was shortened by 3 bases and J by 5 bases, with 13 bases between the two germline ends. The CDR3 loop is CASSIYTGEETQYF. CDR3 in DNA: TGTGCCAGTAGTATTTATACAGGCGAGGAGACCCAGTACTTC.

The genes are TRBV7-8 and TRBJ2-7; perhaps TRBD2 as D (6 bases). The CDR3 is made up of 13 amino acids. Germline values: CDR1 SGHVS, CDR2 FQNEAQ. Trimming took 4 bases from V and 11 from J, leaving 18 bases between them. CDR3: CASSYRDFQREYF. The CDR3 bases are TGTGCCAGCAGCTACCGGGACTTTCAGCGGGAGTACTTC.